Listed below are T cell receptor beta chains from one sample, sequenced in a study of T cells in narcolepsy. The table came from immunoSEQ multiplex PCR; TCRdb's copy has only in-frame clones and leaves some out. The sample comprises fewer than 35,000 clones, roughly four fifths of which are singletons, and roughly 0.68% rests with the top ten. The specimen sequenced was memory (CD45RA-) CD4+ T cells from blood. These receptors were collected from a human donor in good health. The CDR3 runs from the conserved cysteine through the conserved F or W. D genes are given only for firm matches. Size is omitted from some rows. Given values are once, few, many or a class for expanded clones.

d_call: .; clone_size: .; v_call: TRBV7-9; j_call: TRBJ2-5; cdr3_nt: TGTGCCAGCAGCGCCCCGTTCCCGGAGGGAGAGACCCAGTACTTC; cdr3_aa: CASSAPFPEGETQYF
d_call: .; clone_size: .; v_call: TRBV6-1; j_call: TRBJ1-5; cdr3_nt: TGTGCCAGCACGGACAGACAAAATCAGCCCCAGCATTTT; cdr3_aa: CASTDRQNQPQHF
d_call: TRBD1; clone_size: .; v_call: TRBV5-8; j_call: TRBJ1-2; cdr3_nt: TGTGCCAGCAGCTCCCCTCGGACAGGGCGTTATGGCTACACCTTC; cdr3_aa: CASSSPRTGRYGYTF
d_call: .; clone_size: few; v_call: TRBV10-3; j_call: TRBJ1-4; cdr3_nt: TGTGCCATCAGTGACAGGAATGAAAAACTGTTTTTT; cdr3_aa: CAISDRNEKLFF
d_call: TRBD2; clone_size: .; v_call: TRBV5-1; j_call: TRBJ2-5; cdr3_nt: TGCGCCAGCAGCCTGGGGACTAGCGGGAAGGGGGAGACCCAGTACTTC; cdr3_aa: CASSLGTSGKGETQYF
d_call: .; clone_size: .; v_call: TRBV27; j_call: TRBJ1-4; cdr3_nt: TGTGCCAGCAGGCCTGGATTTGGACAAGCACTTAATGAAAAACTGTTTTTT; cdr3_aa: CASRPGFGQALNEKLFF
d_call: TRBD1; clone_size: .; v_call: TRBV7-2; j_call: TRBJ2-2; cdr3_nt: TGTGCCAGCAGCGCCCGGACAGGACTTAACACCGGGGAGCTGTTTTTT; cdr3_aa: CASSARTGLNTGELFF
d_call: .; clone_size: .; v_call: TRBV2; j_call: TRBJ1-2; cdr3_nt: TGTGCCAGCAGTGAAAAGGGGGGCTATGGCTACACCTTC; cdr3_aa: CASSEKGGYGYTF
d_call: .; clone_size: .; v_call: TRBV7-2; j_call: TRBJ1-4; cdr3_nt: TGTGCCAGCAGCTTAGCGCGGGCAGGGAGGATTGAAAAACTGTTTTTT; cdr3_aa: CASSLARAGRIEKLFF
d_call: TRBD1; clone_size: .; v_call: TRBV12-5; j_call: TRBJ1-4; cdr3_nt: TGTGCTAGTGCCAACTCGACAGGGGGGGGAGAAAAACTGTTTTTT; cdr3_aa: CASANSTGGGEKLFF
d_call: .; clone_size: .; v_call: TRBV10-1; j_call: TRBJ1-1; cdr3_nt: TGCGCCAGCAGTGCCCGGGCTAACACTGAAGCTTTCTTT; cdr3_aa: CASSARANTEAFF
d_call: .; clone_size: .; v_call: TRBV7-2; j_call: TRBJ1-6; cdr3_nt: TGTGCCAGCAGCTCATACAGGGAGGGGGGGAGTTCCTATAATTCACCCCTCCACTTT; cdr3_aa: CASSSYREGGSSYNSPLHF
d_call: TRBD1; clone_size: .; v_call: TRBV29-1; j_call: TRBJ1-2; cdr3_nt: TGCAGCGTTGAAGGGGGACAGGGGTCGAATGGCTACACCTTC; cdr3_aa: CSVEGGQGSNGYTF
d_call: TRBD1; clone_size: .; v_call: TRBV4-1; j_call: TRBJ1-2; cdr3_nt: TGCGCCAGCAGCCAAGGGGGACAGGGGTTTGGTGGCTACACCTTC; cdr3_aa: CASSQGGQGFGGYTF
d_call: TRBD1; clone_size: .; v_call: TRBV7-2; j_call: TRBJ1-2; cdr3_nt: TGTGCCAGCAGCGAAGCGACAGGGGTCGGCTACACCTTC; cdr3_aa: CASSEATGVGYTF
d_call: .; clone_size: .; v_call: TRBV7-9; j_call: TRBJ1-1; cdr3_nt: TGTGCCAGCAGCTTAGAAACAGGGCAAGCTGAAGCTTTCTTT; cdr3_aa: CASSLETGQAEAFF
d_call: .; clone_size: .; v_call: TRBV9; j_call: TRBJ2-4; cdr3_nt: TGTGCCAGCAGCGTAGATATAGGAAACATTCAGTACTTC; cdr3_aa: CASSVDIGNIQYF
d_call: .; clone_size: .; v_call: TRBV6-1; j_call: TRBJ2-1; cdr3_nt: TGTGCCAGCAGTGCCCTGACAGGTTCAGCTGAGCAGTTCTTC; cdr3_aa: CASSALTGSAEQFF
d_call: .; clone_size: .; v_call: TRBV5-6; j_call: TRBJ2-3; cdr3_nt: TGTGCCAGCAGCTTGAGGGGGGCCTCTCTTCATACGCAGTATTTT; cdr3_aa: CASSLRGASLHTQYF
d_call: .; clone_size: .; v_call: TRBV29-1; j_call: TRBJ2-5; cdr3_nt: TGCAGCGTTGAACGGTCGGGGCAGACCGTTCGGGAGACCCAGTACTTC; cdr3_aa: CSVERSGQTVRETQYF
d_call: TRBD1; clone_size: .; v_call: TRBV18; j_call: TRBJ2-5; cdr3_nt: TGTGCCAGCTCAACCGGGACAGGGATATCGGAGACCCAGTACTTC; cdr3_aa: CASSTGTGISETQYF
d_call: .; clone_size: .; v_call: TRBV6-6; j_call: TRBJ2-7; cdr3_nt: TGTGCCAGCAGTTCTACCTACGAGCAGTACTTC; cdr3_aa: CASSSTYEQYF